In its sample, the clone carrying this T cell receptor beta chain was seen many times. Its antigen is unknown. The data stem from a study of glioma-infiltrating T cells. Study-wide results and caveats: Tissue-blood divergence was below expectation in non-neoplastic patients, above in gliomas.

Germline values: CDR1 MNHEY, CDR2 SMNVEV (reference sequence). CDR3 length equals 15 residues. V lost 6 bases and J lost 0, with 12 bases in between. TCR alpha and beta CDR3 regions were amplified from RNA using iRepertoire nested multiplex PCR. From the multiplex PCR reads, TCRdb called clonotypes with MiXCR, one entry per CDR3 protein. The table includes approximately 110,000 distinct CDR3 sequences, roughly 25% detected once. V and J are TRBV27 and TRBJ1-5; D might be TRBD1 (5 bases). The specimen sequenced was glioma tissue, nonneoplastic brain tissue, or PBMCs (not recorded which). The TCR comes from a human donor with low-grade glioma or glioblastoma, undergoing nonglioma brain surgery, or in good health (not recorded which). The CDR3 nucleotides are TGTGCCAGCAGCCCGGGACGTTTTAGCAATCAGCCCCAGCATTTT. It specifies CASSPGRFSNQPQHF.